The clone carrying this T cell receptor (beta chain) came up a few times. The germline V and J ends were trimmed by 0 bases and 3 bases, with 11 bases remaining between them. The length of the CDR3 is 15 residues. The germline gives CDR1 LGHDT, CDR2 YNNKEL (reference sequence). This specimen comes from a study of blood T cell repertoires in COVID-19. The assay was immunoSEQ multiplex PCR, and TCRdb's table has in-frame clones only and misses some. Of 65,000 to 85,000 clones in the sample, about 82% are singletons; the top ten hold 15% to 20%. The chain joins TRBV3-1 (or the pseudogene TRBV3-2) to TRBJ2-5; D might be TRBD2 (5 bases). The receptor was isolated from a woman in her sixties with acute or convalescent COVID-19. The source material was peripheral blood. CDR3 in amino acids: CASSQEREYKETQYF. The CDR3 bases are TGTGCCAGCAGCCAAGAAAGGGAGTACAAAGAGACCCAGTACTTC.